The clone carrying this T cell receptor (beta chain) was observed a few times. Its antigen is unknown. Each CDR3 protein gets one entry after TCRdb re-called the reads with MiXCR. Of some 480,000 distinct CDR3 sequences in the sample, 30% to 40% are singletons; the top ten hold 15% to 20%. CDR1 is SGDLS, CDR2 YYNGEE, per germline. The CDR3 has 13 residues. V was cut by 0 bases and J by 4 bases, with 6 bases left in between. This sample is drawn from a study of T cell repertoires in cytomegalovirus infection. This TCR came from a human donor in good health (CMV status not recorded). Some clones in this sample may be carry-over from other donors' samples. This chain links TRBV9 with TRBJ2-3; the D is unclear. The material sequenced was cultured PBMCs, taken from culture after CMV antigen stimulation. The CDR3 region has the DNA TGTGCCAGCAGCGTAGCGGCCCCAGATACGCAGTATTTT. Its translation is CASSVAAPDTQYF.